This TCR beta chain was observed in a study of shared clonotypes between healthy human individuals. In the original processing: ImmunoSEQ output lacked quality scores and full-length reads, limiting matched filtering. The table came from immunoSEQ multiplex PCR; TCRdb's copy has only in-frame clones and leaves some out. Clone size and the V and J calls come from that table; the DNA yielded D and trimming. The top ten hold 0.36% of the sample, which has roughly 1,600,000 clones, roughly 98.5% seen once. Per the germline V gene, CDR1 is MNHEY and CDR2 is SVGAGI. Between the trimmed V and J ends, which lost 6 bases and 1 base, there was a span of 13 bases. The CDR3 is 15 residues long.

This clonotype originated in a man between 25 and 39 years old in good health. Source material: naive CD4+ T cells sorted from blood. As for subset: CD45RA+ positively selected. V gene TRBV6-5 combines with J gene TRBJ1-5, with a possible D match to TRBD1 (5 bases). CDR3 sequence reads: CASRPVGGSNQPQHF. The CDR3 DNA is TGTGCCAGCAGGCCCGTCGGGGGGAGCAATCAGCCCCAGCATTTT.